Sequencing of this TCR beta chain was carried out in a study of T cells after posttransplantation cyclophosphamide. The V and J ends lost 4 bases and 4 bases respectively, with 9 bases between them. This CDR3 has 13 residues. Germline assignment: CDR1 SGHTA and CDR2 FQGNSA. Only in-frame clones appear in the TCRdb table, and some are missing; sequencing was by immunoSEQ multiplex PCR. The sample includes tens of thousands of clones, more than 70% of them seen just once. General study points: After PTCy, TRB diversity resembled that of CNI/methotrexate controls. Tissue-infiltrating T cells from skin or gut overlapped little with blood T cells.

Details on this clone: Its target is unknown.

The chain combines TRBV7-2 with TRBJ2-3; TRBD2 might be the D (6 bases). This receptor was obtained from a woman between 55 and 75 years old with a blood cancer, CMV-positive, and with a related stem cell donor. Sequenced: PBMCs. CDR3 bases: TGTGCCAGCAGCTACGGGACTTCAGATACGCAGTATTTT. Its protein is CASSYGTSDTQYF.